This TCR beta chain was recorded in a study of neurological immune-mediated disorders. Regarding the study as a whole: The greatest degree of TCR clonal expansion was observed in HTLV-1-associated myelopathy, with the lowest in multiple sclerosis, below that of healthy controls.

The authors made cDNA by 5'RACE with 10-nucleotide random UMIs. TCRdb recomputed calls from the 5' RACE reads with MiXCR, one row per CDR3 protein. This table holds some 60,000 distinct CDR3 sequences, around 3.8% found once. The CDR3 has 16 residues. CDR1 and CDR2 (germline): LNHNV, YYDKDF (reference sequence). Trimming shortened V by 2 bases and J by 2 bases, and 10 bases separated the two germline ends. This clonotype has a count of ten or more. The antigen is unknown. Sequenced input: PBMCs. The clonotype originates from a woman aged 45-65 years with multiple sclerosis. The rearrangement links TRBV15 to TRBJ2-6; D might be TRBD1 (6 bases). This chain's CDR3 is CATSRPTGPGANVLTF. The CDR3 DNA is TGTGCCACCAGCAGACCAACAGGGCCTGGGGCCAACGTCCTGACTTTC.